The clone carrying this TCR beta chain was detected a few times. Its antigen remains unknown. These data belong to a study of radiotherapy plus CTLA-4 blockade in lung cancer. The wider study: Around 20% of enrolled patients responded objectively, and roughly 30% had disease control. Study results and limitations: How blood T cell clones changed early, along with interferon-beta, reportedly forecast response best. Blood-borne expansion of tumor-derived TCR clones followed radiotherapy plus ipilimumab.

Focal radiation plus CTLA-4 blockade with ipilimumab was given to patients with chemo-refractory metastatic non-small-cell lung cancer. The method was immunoSEQ multiplex PCR; TCRdb's version includes in-frame clones alone and lacks a portion of them. Of under 50,000 clones listed, roughly 79% are singletons. Germline V gives CDR1 LNHDA, CDR2 SQIVND (reference sequence). This CDR3 spans 14 amino acids. V was shortened by 5 bases and J by 12 bases, with 17 bases between the two germline ends. This sequence joins TRBV19 and TRBJ1-6; the D gene is possibly TRBD1 (5 bases). Source: peripheral blood, taken from a patient treated with radiotherapy plus ipilimumab. The receptor was isolated from a human donor with non-small cell lung cancer that progressed on radiotherapy plus ipilimumab. In DNA, the CDR3 is TGTGCCAGTAGTTCTTTGGCAGGGCAGCTACCCCTCCACTTT. Residues: CASSSLAGQLPLHF. The variable domain in full, with the rest retrieved from reference TRBV19 and TRBJ1-6, is DGGITQSPKYLFRKEGQNVTLSCEQNLNHDAMYWYRQDPGQGLRLIYYSQIVNDFQKGDIAEGYSVSREKKESFPLTVTSAQKNPTAFYLCASSSLAGQLPLHFGNGTRLTVT.